This T cell receptor (beta chain) is drawn from a study of human T cells and chemical hapten exposure. Study context: The patch tests put 0.01% DPC on the skin of the upper back and were read 6 days later.

Germline values: CDR1 SGHKS, CDR2 YYEKEE (reference sequence). The CDR3 loop spans 13 amino acids. V gave up 0 bases and J gave up 7 bases, with 10 bases separating them. During construction of the library, unique molecular identifiers were attached to individual cDNA molecules for quantitative, reproducible TCR counting. TCRdb re-called the RACE reads with MiXCR, one entry per CDR3 protein. This table holds fewer than 500,000 distinct CDR3 sequences, nearly 5% found once. Notes on the study in general: Against controls, expanded TCRs gave rise to significantly more large CDR3 similarity clusters.

The time point is: patch test 1, 2 weeks after DPC sensitization. Treatment in this sample: therapeutic diphenylcyclopropenone sensitization with weekly scalp DPC. This clonotype was detected many times. Its antigen remains unidentified. The source of this sequence is a woman aged 45-65 years with alopecia areata. Some clones in this sample may be carry-over from other donors' samples. The sequenced sample was whole blood, obtained in connection with sensitization to the hapten diphenylcyclopropenone (DPC). This chain connects TRBV5-5 to TRBJ2-5; the D call may be TRBD1 or TRBD2 (6 bases each). Here the CDR3 reads CASSLAGAGTQYF. CDR3 DNA: TGTGCCAGCAGCTTGGCGGGGGCGGGGACCCAGTACTTC. Using reference TRBV5-5 and TRBJ2-5 for the parts outside the CDR3, the full variable domain is DAGVTQSPTHLIKTRGQQVTLRCSPISGHKSVSWYQQVLGQGPQFIFQYYEKEERGRGNFPDRFSARQFPNYSSELNVNALLLGDSALYLCASSLAGAGTQYFGPGTRLLVL.